These 3 T cell receptor beta chains were sequenced from one sample in a study of human thymus T cells (dated by TCRdb to the early 2020s). The library was made by the immunoSEQ multiplex PCR assay. TCRdb re-hosts the immuneACCESS table, in-frame sequences only. Its copies lack some clones; in the studies checked, an unresolved V gene accounts for under half of them, and the cause for the rest is not known. Here the sample has roughly 120,000 clones; around 94% occur a single time. Of the sample, roughly 0.024% is held by the ten largest clones. The thymus tissue came from surgical resects taken out during corrective cardiac surgery. The sequencing sample was made of thymus tissue. These receptor sequences come from a boy younger than two with a congenital heart defect but otherwise immunologically healthy.

The CDR3 DNA reads TGCGCCAGCAGCCAACATGCTGGGGCGCGTAATGGCTACACCTTC. Amino acids: CASSQHAGARNGYTF. The V and J genes are TRBV4-3 and TRBJ1-2, with a possible D match to TRBD1 (5 bases). The V gene lost 2 bases and the J gene lost 6 bases, with 16 bases spanning the gap. Germline V lookup: CDR1 LGHNA, CDR2 YSLEER. The CDR3 totals 15 residues.

The chain joins TRBV28 to TRBJ1-1, with TRBD1 as a possible D gene (6 bases). The CDR3 loop spans 14 amino acids. V dropped 5 bases and J dropped 1 base, with 11 bases sitting between them. Germline CDR1 MDHEN, CDR2 SYDVKM. CDR3 loop: CASSLTQGNTEAFF. As DNA, the CDR3 is TGTGCCAGCAGTCTAACACAGGGGAACACTGAAGCTTTCTTT. The full variable domain, rest sourced from reference TRBV28 and TRBJ1-1, is DVKVTQSSRYLVKRTGEKVFLECVQDMDHENMFWYRQDPGLGLRLIYFSYDVKMKEKGDIPEGYSVSREKKERFSLILESASTNQTSMYLCASSLTQGNTEAFFGQGTRLTVV.

The CDR3 protein is CASSLGSSRYGYTF. For the CDR3, the DNA is TGCGCCAGCAGCTTGGGGTCAAGCCGCTATGGCTACACCTTC. The V and J genes are TRBV5-1 and TRBJ1-2, with D uncertain. The germline gives CDR1 SGHRS, CDR2 YFSETQ. The CDR3 is 14 residues long. The V and J ends lost 0 bases and 4 bases respectively, with 10 bases between them.